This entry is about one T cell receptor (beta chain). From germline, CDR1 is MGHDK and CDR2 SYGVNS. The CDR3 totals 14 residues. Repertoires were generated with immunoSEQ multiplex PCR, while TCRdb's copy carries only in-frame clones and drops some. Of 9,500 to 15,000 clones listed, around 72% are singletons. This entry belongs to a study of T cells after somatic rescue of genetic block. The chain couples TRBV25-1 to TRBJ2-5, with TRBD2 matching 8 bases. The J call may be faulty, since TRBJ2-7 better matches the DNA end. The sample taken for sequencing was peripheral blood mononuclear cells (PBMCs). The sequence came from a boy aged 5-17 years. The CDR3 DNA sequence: TGTGCCAGCAGTGCGGGAGGGGTGATAAACGAGCAGTACTTC. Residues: CASSAGGVINEQYF.